The 9 T cell receptor beta chains below all came from one sample that was sequenced in a study of post-analysis software for immune sequencing data. These receptors are not linked to any known antigen. Notes on the study in general: Patients used about five TRBV segments, including TRBV5-6, TRBV5-1 and TRBV20-1, more often than controls.

Unique molecular identifiers were built into the TCR beta cDNA libraries. TCRdb re-called the PCR reads with MiXCR, one entry per CDR3 protein. Here the sample spans hundreds of thousands of distinct CDR3 sequences, 55% to 60% being singletons. The sample comprised blood. These receptors came from a girl aged 2-10 years with multiple sclerosis.

The chain employs TRBV5-6 and TRBJ2-6, with 8 bases aligning to TRBD2. The CDR3 has 15 amino acids. Trimming cost V 8 bases and J 0 bases; bases outside gene matches: 4. Germline V lookup: CDR1 SGHDT, CDR2 YYEEEE. The CDR3 DNA follows: TGTGCCAGTAGCGGGGCCTTCTCTGGGGCCAACGTCCTGACTTTC. Amino acid sequence: CASSGAFSGANVLTF.

The rearrangement joins TRBV6-1 to TRBJ2-7; 8 bases are shared with TRBD2. Germline values: CDR1 MNHNS, CDR2 SASEGT. The CDR3 runs to 16 residues. The junction had 14 bases not matched to a gene; V was cut back by 4 bases and J by 6 bases. CDR3 sequence: CASSALSGGSSCEQYF. As DNA, the CDR3 is TGTGCCAGCAGTGCGTTGTCGGGAGGGAGTTCTTGCGAGCAGTACTTC.

The genes are TRBV21-1 and TRBJ2-7; the table's D call TRBD2 went unverified against the DNA. Matching the DNA end better, TRBJ2-5 makes the J call doubtful. TRBV21-1 is tagged as a pseudogene. This CDR3 contains 22 residues. The DNA of the CDR3 is TGTGCCAGCAGCGGATTAGGAAGCACCCTAAGGCAGGGACTAGTTCGCACGGAGACCCAGTACTTC. Protein: CASSGLGSTLRQGLVRTETQYF.

Notes on this clonotype: The CDR3 carries no conserved terminal phenylalanine or tryptophan, so it likely arises from a read error. The rearrangement links TRBV10-3 to TRBJ1-5, with D maybe TRBD1 (5 bases). The CDR3 runs 14 residues. Germline V gene lookup returns CDR1 ENHRY and CDR2 SYGVKD. Trimming took 5 bases from V and 6 from J, leaving 14 bases between them. CDR3 sequence (DNA): TGTGCCATCAGTCCTGGGGGGGGGACTCAGCCCCAGCATTGT. This sequence encodes CAISPGGGTQPQHC.

This chain connects TRBV5-6 to TRBJ2-3; 13 bases are a match to TRBD2. V shed 1 base, J shed 4 bases, and the junction held 6 bases outside the gene matches. Germline V lookup: CDR1 SGHDT, CDR2 YYEEEE. The CDR3 totals 17 residues. In DNA form, the CDR3 reads TGTGCCAGCAGCTTGTGGGGGACTAGCGGGACTCCAGATACGCAGTATTTT. Protein: CASSLWGTSGTPDTQYF.

In its sample, this clonotype was seen a few times. The CDR3 nucleotides read TGTGCCAGCAGTGCCCGACAGAAGGGATCAATCTATAGCAATCAGCCCCAGCATTTT. Translation gives CASSARQKGSIYSNQPQHF. The chain is built from TRBV28 and TRBJ1-5; a weak D match, TRBD1 (5 bases). The CDR3 has 19 amino acids. Germline loops: CDR1 MDHEN, CDR2 SYDVKM. The germline V and J ends were trimmed by 5 bases and 0 bases, with 23 bases remaining between them. The full variable domain, with the rest looked up from reference TRBV28 and TRBJ1-5, is DVKVTQSSRYLVKRTGEKVFLECVQDMDHENMFWYRQDPGLGLRLIYFSYDVKMKEKGDIPEGYSVSREKKERFSLILESASTNQTSMYLCASSARQKGSIYSNQPQHFGDGTRLSIL.

This clonotype came up a few times. The rearrangement joins TRBV29-1 to TRBJ2-5, with 11 nucleotides matching TRBD2. The CDR3 totals 15 residues. The germline V gene encodes CDR1 SQVTM and CDR2 ANQGSEA. V dropped 6 bases and J dropped 1; count of bases not matched to a gene: 7. CDR3 in amino acids: CSVAGTSGTQETQYF. The CDR3 nucleotides read TGCAGCGTAGCCGGGACTAGCGGAACCCAAGAGACCCAGTACTTC. Based on the CDR3 plus reference TRBV29-1 and TRBJ2-5, the full variable domain is SAVISQKPSRDICQRGTSLTIQCQVDSQVTMMFWYRQQPGQSLTLIATANQGSEATYESGFVIDKFPISRPNLTFSTLTVSNMSPEDSSIYLCSVAGTSGTQETQYFGPGTRLLVL.

This clonotype has more than one count but fewer than ten. This chain connects TRBV2 to TRBJ2-1, with D possibly being TRBD1 (5 bases). V lost 7 bases to trimming and J lost 12 bases, with 10 bases between them. Germline CDR1 reads SNHLY; CDR2 reads FYNNEI. The CDR3 runs 10 residues. The CDR3 sequence is CASTNQGQFF. The CDR3 nucleotides read TGTGCCAGCACGAACCAGGGGCAGTTCTTC. Filled out from reference TRBV2 and TRBJ2-1, the complete variable domain reads EPEVTQTPSHQVTQMGQEVILRCVPISNHLYFYWYRQILGQKVEFLVSFYNNEISEKSEIFDDQFSVERPDGSNFTLKIRSTKLEDSAMYFCASTNQGQFFGPGTRLTVL.

This clonotype was found a few times. The chain couples TRBV6-2 or TRBV6-3 to TRBJ1-5, with a possible D match to TRBD1 (5 bases). CDR3 length: 15 amino acids. V was cut by 2 bases and J by 3 bases, with 11 bases left in between. The germline gives CDR1 MNHEY, CDR2 SVGEGT. In nucleotides, the CDR3 is TGTGCCAGCAGTTACGGGGACTCTTCCAATCAGCCCCAGCATTTT. Translating gives CASSYGDSSNQPQHF.